A selection of T cell receptor beta chains follows, all from one sample in a study of read filtering for tumor transcriptome and immune sequencing. TCRdb ran MiXCR on the reads and lists one entry per CDR3 protein. The sample records about 60,000 distinct CDR3 sequences, about 15% being singletons. Sequenced: a population of CD138-negative cells sorted from bone marrow. These receptors were collected from a donor older than 35 with multiple myeloma. CDR3s include the opening cysteine and the closing phenylalanine or tryptophan. Each record gives: V gene, J gene, D gene, CDR3 length, clone size, CDR3 protein, CDR3 DNA. The D gene is left open where the match is weak. The size of a clone is reported for some rows only, either as once, few or many, or as a class for expanded clones.

v_gene: TRBV12-3/TRBV12-4
j_gene: TRBJ2-1
d_gene: TRBD2
len: 17
abundance: many
CDR3aa: CASSLFLFQRGYNEQFF
CDR3nt: TGTGCCAGCAGTTTATTTCTCTTCCAGCGGGGGTACAATGAGCAGTTCTTC

v_gene: TRBV20-1
j_gene: TRBJ2-3
d_gene: -
len: 12
abundance: many
CDR3aa: CSARPGADTQYF
CDR3nt: TGCAGTGCTAGACCAGGGGCAGATACGCAGTATTTT

v_gene: TRBV7-9
j_gene: TRBJ2-7
d_gene: -
len: 12
abundance: few
CDR3aa: CASSQGGIKQYF
CDR3nt: TGTGCCAGCAGCCAGGGGGGTATCAAGCAGTACTTC

v_gene: TRBV15
j_gene: TRBJ2-5
d_gene: -
len: 15
abundance: many
CDR3aa: CATSRDSAGRETQYF
CDR3nt: TGTGCCACCAGCAGAGATTCGGCAGGGCGGGAGACCCAGTACTTC

v_gene: TRBV29-1
j_gene: TRBJ2-5
d_gene: TRBD1
len: 17
abundance: many
CDR3aa: CSVEDRRQGFRQETQYF
CDR3nt: TGCAGCGTTGAAGATCGCCGACAGGGCTTTAGGCAAGAGACCCAGTACTTC

v_gene: TRBV30
j_gene: TRBJ2-2
d_gene: -
len: 13
abundance: -
CDR3aa: CAWSVYATGELFF
CDR3nt: TGTGCCTGGAGTGTTTATGCCACCGGGGAGCTGTTTTTT

v_gene: TRBV29-1
j_gene: TRBJ2-5
d_gene: -
len: 13
abundance: many
CDR3aa: CMGGLGNGETQYF
CDR3nt: TGCATGGGGGGTTTGGGGAACGGAGAGACCCAGTACTTC

v_gene: TRBV28
j_gene: TRBJ2-7
d_gene: TRBD2
len: 12
abundance: many
CDR3aa: CASSLTSGEQYF
CDR3nt: TGTGCCAGCAGTTTGACTAGCGGCGAGCAGTACTTC

v_gene: TRBV6-2/TRBV6-3
j_gene: TRBJ2-5
d_gene: TRBD2
len: 15
abundance: once
CDR3aa: CASRPTRTSQETQYF
CDR3nt: TGTGCCAGCAGACCTACCCGGACTAGCCAAGAGACCCAGTACTTC

v_gene: TRBV7-9
j_gene: TRBJ2-1
d_gene: -
len: 14
abundance: many
CDR3aa: CASSLVASLNEQFF
CDR3nt: TGTGCCAGCAGCTTAGTAGCCAGCCTAAATGAGCAGTTCTTC

v_gene: TRBV28
j_gene: TRBJ2-7
d_gene: TRBD2
len: 14
abundance: many
CDR3aa: CASSDSGITYEQYF
CDR3nt: TGTGCCAGCAGCGATAGCGGGATTACCTACGAGCAGTACTTC

v_gene: TRBV28
j_gene: TRBJ2-5
d_gene: TRBD2
len: 15
abundance: few
CDR3aa: CASRTPAGGQETQYF
CDR3nt: TGTGCCAGCAGGACTCCGGCGGGAGGGCAAGAGACCCAGTACTTC

v_gene: TRBV7-3
j_gene: TRBJ1-1
d_gene: -
len: 14
abundance: many
CDR3aa: CASSPQGMGTEAFF
CDR3nt: TGTGCCAGCAGCCCACAGGGAATGGGTACTGAAGCTTTCTTT

v_gene: TRBV7-3
j_gene: TRBJ2-3
d_gene: -
len: 13
abundance: few
CDR3aa: CTSSLTSTDTQYF
CDR3nt: TGTACCAGCAGCTTAACTAGCACAGATACGCAGTATTTT

v_gene: TRBV20-1
j_gene: TRBJ1-2
d_gene: -
len: 14
abundance: -
CDR3aa: CSARGDRETYGYTF
CDR3nt: TGCAGTGCTAGGGGGGACCGAGAGACCTATGGCTACACCTTC

v_gene: TRBV4-1
j_gene: TRBJ2-7
d_gene: -
len: 16
abundance: few
CDR3aa: CASSQRPLQVVHEQYF
CDR3nt: TGCGCCAGCAGCCAAAGGCCCCTCCAGGTGGTGCACGAGCAGTACTTC

v_gene: TRBV27
j_gene: TRBJ2-7
d_gene: -
len: 14
abundance: many
CDR3aa: CASSSSPGNYEQYF
CDR3nt: TGTGCCAGCAGTTCATCTCCAGGGAACTACGAGCAGTACTTC

v_gene: TRBV6-2/TRBV6-3
j_gene: TRBJ2-1
d_gene: -
len: 11
abundance: -
CDR3aa: CASSYFYEQFF
CDR3nt: TGTGCCAGCAGTTACTTCTATGAGCAGTTCTTC

v_gene: TRBV20-1
j_gene: TRBJ2-3
d_gene: -
len: 15
abundance: many
CDR3aa: CSAVTLTGNTDTQYF
CDR3nt: TGCAGCGCAGTTACCCTGACAGGAAACACAGATACGCAGTATTTT

v_gene: TRBV7-8
j_gene: TRBJ2-1
d_gene: -
len: 12
abundance: few
CDR3aa: CASGGPYNEQFF
CDR3nt: TGTGCCTCCGGGGGGCCCTACAATGAGCAGTTCTTC

v_gene: TRBV28
j_gene: TRBJ1-5
d_gene: -
len: 17
abundance: many
CDR3aa: CASSPGTYLTSNQPQHF
CDR3nt: TGTGCCAGCAGTCCCGGGACATACTTGACGAGCAATCAGCCCCAGCATTTT

v_gene: TRBV27
j_gene: TRBJ2-7
d_gene: -
len: 13
abundance: many
CDR3aa: CASSRQIIYEQYF
CDR3nt: TGTGCCAGCAGTCGACAGATTATCTACGAGCAGTACTTC

v_gene: TRBV4-1
j_gene: TRBJ1-5
d_gene: -
len: 18
abundance: many
CDR3aa: CASSQGGGSDTLIQPQHF
CDR3nt: TGCGCCAGCAGCCAAGGAGGCGGATCGGATACTTTAATTCAGCCCCAGCATTTT

v_gene: TRBV5-1
j_gene: TRBJ2-7
d_gene: -
len: 14
abundance: many
CDR3aa: CASSPTDMSYEQYF
CDR3nt: TGCGCCAGCAGCCCGACAGACATGAGCTACGAGCAGTACTTC

v_gene: TRBV15
j_gene: TRBJ1-5
d_gene: -
len: 15
abundance: few
CDR3aa: CATSRRGLHNQPQHF
CDR3nt: TGTGCCACCAGCAGACGGGGCCTCCACAATCAGCCCCAGCATTTT

v_gene: TRBV7-8
j_gene: TRBJ2-5
d_gene: TRBD2
len: 15
abundance: few
CDR3aa: CASSSLLAGQETQYF
CDR3nt: TGTGCCAGCAGCTCCCTTTTAGCGGGACAAGAGACCCAGTACTTC

v_gene: TRBV6-6
j_gene: TRBJ2-1
d_gene: -
len: 15
abundance: -
CDR3aa: CASNPTGASYNEQFF
CDR3nt: TGTGCCAGCAATCCCACGGGAGCCTCCTACAATGAGCAGTTCTTC

v_gene: TRBV12-5
j_gene: TRBJ2-1
d_gene: -
len: 10
abundance: many
CDR3aa: CASGHNEQFF
CDR3nt: TGTGCTAGTGGTCACAATGAGCAGTTCTTC

v_gene: TRBV20-1
j_gene: TRBJ1-4
d_gene: TRBD1
len: 17
abundance: many
CDR3aa: CSARDPQRQGRSQKLFF
CDR3nt: TGCAGTGCTAGAGATCCTCAAAGACAGGGGCGATCACAAAAACTGTTTTTT

v_gene: TRBV12-3/TRBV12-4
j_gene: TRBJ2-1
d_gene: TRBD1
len: 13
abundance: many
CDR3aa: CASRGQAYNEQFF
CDR3nt: TGTGCCAGCAGAGGACAGGCCTACAATGAGCAGTTCTTC

v_gene: TRBV27
j_gene: TRBJ2-7
d_gene: TRBD1
len: 14
abundance: -
CDR3aa: CASSFGQGDYEQYF
CDR3nt: TGTGCCAGCAGTTTTGGACAGGGAGACTACGAGCAGTACTTC

v_gene: TRBV9
j_gene: TRBJ2-4
d_gene: -
len: 14
abundance: many
CDR3aa: CASSITPLESIQYF
CDR3nt: TGTGCCAGCAGCATAACCCCACTTGAAAGCATTCAGTATTTC

v_gene: TRBV20-1
j_gene: TRBJ2-7
d_gene: -
len: 14
abundance: many
CDR3aa: CSARSKQEGYEQYF
CDR3nt: TGCAGTGCTAGAAGCAAACAGGAGGGATACGAGCAGTACTTC

v_gene: TRBV4-2
j_gene: TRBJ2-2
d_gene: -
len: 15
abundance: -
CDR3aa: CASSQAQLNTGELFF
CDR3nt: TGTGCCAGCAGCCAAGCCCAGCTGAACACCGGGGAGCTGTTTTTT

v_gene: TRBV29-1
j_gene: TRBJ2-7
d_gene: -
len: 14
abundance: many
CDR3aa: CSVDGQGNSYEQYF
CDR3nt: TGCAGCGTTGACGGTCAAGGGAACTCCTACGAGCAGTACTTC

v_gene: TRBV20-1
j_gene: TRBJ2-7
d_gene: -
len: 14
abundance: many
CDR3aa: CSAREARAIEEQYF
CDR3nt: TGCAGTGCTAGAGAGGCCAGAGCTATCGAGGAGCAGTACTTC

v_gene: TRBV4-1
j_gene: TRBJ2-7
d_gene: TRBD2
len: 13
abundance: many
CDR3aa: CASSVAGSYEQYF
CDR3nt: TGCGCCAGCAGCGTAGCGGGGAGCTACGAGCAGTACTTC

v_gene: TRBV29-1
j_gene: TRBJ1-3
d_gene: TRBD1
len: 14
abundance: few
CDR3aa: CSVADRGAGNTIYF
CDR3nt: TGCAGCGTCGCCGACAGGGGGGCTGGAAACACCATATATTTT

v_gene: TRBV14
j_gene: TRBJ2-3
d_gene: -
len: 16
abundance: many
CDR3aa: CASSQERPLVTDTQYF
CDR3nt: TGTGCCAGCAGCCAAGAGAGGCCGCTCGTCACAGATACGCAGTATTTT

v_gene: TRBV7-3
j_gene: TRBJ2-1
d_gene: -
len: 14
abundance: many
CDR3aa: CASSLGGQIREQFF
CDR3nt: TGTGCCAGCAGCTTGGGGGGTCAGATCCGGGAGCAGTTCTTC

v_gene: TRBV12-5
j_gene: TRBJ2-1
d_gene: TRBD2
len: 15
abundance: -
CDR3aa: CASMPSGIGVNEQFF
CDR3nt: TGTGCTAGTATGCCTAGCGGGATTGGGGTGAATGAGCAGTTCTTC

v_gene: TRBV5-6
j_gene: TRBJ2-7
d_gene: -
len: 14
abundance: -
CDR3aa: CASSPRPGTVKQYF
CDR3nt: TGTGCCAGCAGCCCCAGACCGGGCACAGTGAAGCAGTACTTC

v_gene: TRBV20-1
j_gene: TRBJ2-1
d_gene: -
len: 12
abundance: many
CDR3aa: CSAYRELNEQFF
CDR3nt: TGCAGTGCTTACAGGGAGTTGAATGAGCAGTTCTTC

v_gene: TRBV7-9
j_gene: TRBJ2-2
d_gene: -
len: 12
abundance: -
CDR3aa: CASREGAGELFF
CDR3nt: TGTGCCAGCAGGGAGGGAGCCGGGGAGCTGTTTTTT

v_gene: TRBV6-1
j_gene: TRBJ1-5
d_gene: -
len: 14
abundance: many
CDR3aa: CASISGYSNQPQHF
CDR3nt: TGTGCCAGCATTTCGGGGTATAGCAATCAGCCCCAGCATTTT

v_gene: TRBV6-2/TRBV6-3
j_gene: TRBJ2-7
d_gene: TRBD2
len: 14
abundance: many
CDR3aa: CASSYSETSGSWAF
CDR3nt: TGTGCCAGCAGTTACTCGGAGACTAGCGGGAGTTGGGCCTTC

v_gene: TRBV7-9
j_gene: TRBJ2-3
d_gene: TRBD2
len: 18
abundance: many
CDR3aa: CASSPPSGRAVGTDTQYF
CDR3nt: TGTGCCAGCAGCCCCCCTAGCGGGAGGGCCGTCGGCACAGATACGCAGTATTTT

v_gene: TRBV7-9
j_gene: TRBJ1-2
d_gene: -
len: 14
abundance: few
CDR3aa: CASSLPGQPSRYTF
CDR3nt: TGTGCCAGCAGCTTACCGGGCCAGCCTTCACGCTACACCTTC